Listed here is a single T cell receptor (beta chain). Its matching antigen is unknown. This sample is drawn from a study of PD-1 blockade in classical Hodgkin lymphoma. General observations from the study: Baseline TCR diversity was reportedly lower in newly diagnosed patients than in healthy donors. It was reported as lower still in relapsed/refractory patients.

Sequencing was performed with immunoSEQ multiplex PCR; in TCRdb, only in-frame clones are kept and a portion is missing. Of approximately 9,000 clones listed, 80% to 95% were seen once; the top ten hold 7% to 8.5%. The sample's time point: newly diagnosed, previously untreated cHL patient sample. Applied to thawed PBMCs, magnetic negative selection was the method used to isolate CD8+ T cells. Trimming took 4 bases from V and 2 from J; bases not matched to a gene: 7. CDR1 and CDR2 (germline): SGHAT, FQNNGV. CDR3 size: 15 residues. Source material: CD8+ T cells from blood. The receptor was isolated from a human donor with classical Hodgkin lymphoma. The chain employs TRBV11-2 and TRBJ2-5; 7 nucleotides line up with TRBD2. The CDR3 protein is CASSSRLADQETQYF. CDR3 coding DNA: TGTGCCAGCAGCTCTCGCCTAGCGGATCAAGAGACCCAGTACTTC.